This T cell receptor (beta chain) is from a study of T cell responses to AZD1222 COVID-19 vaccine. V was clipped by 1 base and J by 4 bases; unmatched bases: 0. CDR1 is LGHNA and CDR2 is YNFKEQ in the germline V gene. The length of the CDR3 is 14 residues. Data came from immunoSEQ multiplex PCR; TCRdb stores just in-frame clones and leaves some out. Among approximately 100,000 clones listed, roughly 90% were seen once. This chain links TRBV4-2 with TRBJ2-5; 10 bases agree with TRBD2. Specimen: peripheral blood, collected on day 0 of AZD1222 vaccination. The receptor was derived from an adult in good health. The chain's CDR3 is CASSQASGRETQYF. The CDR3 DNA reads TGTGCCAGCAGCCAAGCTAGCGGGAGAGAGACCCAGTACTTC.